This T cell receptor (beta chain) emerged from a study of OX40 agonist ivuxolimab in advanced cancers. Study-wide background: Patients were approximately 80% male with ages roughly 20 to 80, mean about 54. Points from the study as a whole: There were also nonresponders showing low normalized T-cell clonal expansion. Dose levels from 0.1 to 3.0 mg/kg saw CD4+ and CD8+ blood T cells expand clonally by week 6.

Using immunoSEQ multiplex PCR, the repertoire was profiled, and TCRdb retains in-frame clones only, with some absent. The sample lists approximately 45,000 clones, 80% occurring once. Germline V gene lookup returns CDR1 MNHEY and CDR2 SMNVEV (reference sequence). The CDR3 runs to 17 residues. V shed 2 bases and J 2 bases; nucleotides not matched to a gene: 10. A note on this clone: No antigen is known for it.

The clonotype was recovered from an adult with an advanced solid tumor such as melanoma, head and neck, liver or kidney cancer. The specimen was CD4+ or CD8+ T cells sorted from blood, collected in a trial of the OX40 agonist ivuxolimab. The rearrangement uses TRBV27 and TRBJ1-1; the match to TRBD1 covers 8 bases. CDR3 residues: CASSLRGTGIGNTEAFF. The DNA for the CDR3 is TGTGCCAGCAGTTTACGGGGGACAGGAATTGGTAACACTGAAGCTTTCTTT.